This paragraph reports one TCR beta chain. The participants were between about 18 and 90 years old and came from some 23 US areas. Categorization into cohorts depended on clinical history that participants reported. The sample originates from a study of blood T cell repertoires in COVID-19. Study-wide context: Nucleic acid was either cDNA or gDNA, and it came from T cells, B-cell-depleted T cells, or PBMCs.

This table comes from immunoSEQ multiplex PCR, and its TCRdb copy is limited to in-frame clones, with some not included. The data show under 200,000 clones, 84% seen once. V dropped 7 bases and J dropped 2; count of bases not matched to a gene: 18. CDR1 SGHRS and CDR2 YFSETQ come from the germline V gene. The CDR3 length is 18 residues. The specimen was PBMCs or T cells enriched from blood (not recorded which). V usage is TRBV5-1 and J usage is TRBJ1-2, with 9 bases lining up with TRBD1. The sequence derives from a man aged 45 to 65 who had recovered from COVID-19. In DNA form, the CDR3 reads TGCGCCAGCCGCCCACGTCCCCTACAGGGGGCTGCGAACTATGGCTACACCTTC. Translation gives CASRPRPLQGAANYGYTF.